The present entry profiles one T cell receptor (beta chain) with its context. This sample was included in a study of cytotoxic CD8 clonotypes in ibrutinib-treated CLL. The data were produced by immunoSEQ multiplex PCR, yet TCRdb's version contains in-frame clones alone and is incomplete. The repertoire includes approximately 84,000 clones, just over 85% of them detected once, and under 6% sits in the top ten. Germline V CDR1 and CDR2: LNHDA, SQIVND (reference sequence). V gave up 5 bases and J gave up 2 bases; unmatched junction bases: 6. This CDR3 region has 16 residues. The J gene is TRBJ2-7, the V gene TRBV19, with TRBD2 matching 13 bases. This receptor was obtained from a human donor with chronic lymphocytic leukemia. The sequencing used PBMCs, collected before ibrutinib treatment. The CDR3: CASSPSGLAGAYEQYF. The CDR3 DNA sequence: TGTGCCAGTAGTCCCTCAGGACTAGCGGGAGCCTACGAGCAGTACTTC. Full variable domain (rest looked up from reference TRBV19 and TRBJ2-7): DGGITQSPKYLFRKEGQNVTLSCEQNLNHDAMYWYRQDPGQGLRLIYYSQIVNDFQKGDIAEGYSVSREKKESFPLTVTSAQKNPTAFYLCASSPSGLAGAYEQYFGPGTRLTVT.